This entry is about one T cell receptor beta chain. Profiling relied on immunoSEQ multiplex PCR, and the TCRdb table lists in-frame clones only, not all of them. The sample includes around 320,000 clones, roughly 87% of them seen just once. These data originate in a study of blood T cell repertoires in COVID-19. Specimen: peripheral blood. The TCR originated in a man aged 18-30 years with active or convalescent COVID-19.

The CDR3 sequence: CASSEQASRGELFF. DNA of the CDR3: TGTGCCAGCAGCGAACAGGCCTCCCGTGGGGAGCTGTTTTTT. The V and J genes are TRBV6-6 and TRBJ2-2, with D possibly being TRBD1 (5 bases). The CDR3 extends over 14 amino acids. With 6 bases removed from V and 8 bases from J, the gap between germline ends came to 16 bases. The germline CDR1 and CDR2 sequences are MNHNY and SVGAGI (reference sequence).